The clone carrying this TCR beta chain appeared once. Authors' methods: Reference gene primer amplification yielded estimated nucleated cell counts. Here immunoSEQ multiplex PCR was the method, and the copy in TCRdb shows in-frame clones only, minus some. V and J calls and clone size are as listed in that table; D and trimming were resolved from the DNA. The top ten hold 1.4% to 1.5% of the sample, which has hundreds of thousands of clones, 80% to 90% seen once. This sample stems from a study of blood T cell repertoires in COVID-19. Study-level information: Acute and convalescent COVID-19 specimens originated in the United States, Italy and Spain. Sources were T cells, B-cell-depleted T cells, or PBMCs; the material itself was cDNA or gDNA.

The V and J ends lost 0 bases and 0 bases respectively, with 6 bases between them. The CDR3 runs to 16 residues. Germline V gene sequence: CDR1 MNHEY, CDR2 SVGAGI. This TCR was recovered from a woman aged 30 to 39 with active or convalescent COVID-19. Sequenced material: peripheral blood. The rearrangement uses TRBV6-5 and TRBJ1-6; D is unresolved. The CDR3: CASSYSRSSYNSPLHF. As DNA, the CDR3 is TGTGCCAGCAGTTACTCAAGGAGCTCCTATAATTCACCCCTCCACTTT.